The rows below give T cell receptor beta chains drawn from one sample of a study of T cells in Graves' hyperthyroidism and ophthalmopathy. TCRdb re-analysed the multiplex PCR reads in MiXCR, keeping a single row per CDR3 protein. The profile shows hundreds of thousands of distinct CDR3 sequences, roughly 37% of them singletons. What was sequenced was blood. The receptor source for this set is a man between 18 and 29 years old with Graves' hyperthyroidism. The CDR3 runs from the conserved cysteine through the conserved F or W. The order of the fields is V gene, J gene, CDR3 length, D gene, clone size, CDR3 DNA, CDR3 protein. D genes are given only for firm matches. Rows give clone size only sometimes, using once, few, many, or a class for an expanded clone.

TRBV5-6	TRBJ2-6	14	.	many	TGTGCCAGCAGCTTGGTTACTGGGGCCAACGTCCTGACTTTC	CASSLVTGANVLTF
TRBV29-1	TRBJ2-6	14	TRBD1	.	TGCAGCGGGGGACAGGGTCGTAGGGCCAACGTCCTGACTTTC	CSGGQGRRANVLTF
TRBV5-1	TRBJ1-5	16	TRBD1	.	TGCGCCAGCAGCGTAGAGACAGGGGGCAGAGATCAGCCCCAGCATTTT	CASSVETGGRDQPQHF
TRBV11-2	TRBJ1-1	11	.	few	TGTGCCAGCCTTAACGGGTTGGAAGCTTTCTTT	CASLNGLEAFF
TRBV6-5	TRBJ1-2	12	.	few	TGTGCCAGCAGTTACGGTGACGAGGGCTACACCTTC	CASSYGDEGYTF
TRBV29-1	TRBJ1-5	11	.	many	TGCAGCGTCATAGGACAGACGAGCCAGCATTTT	CSVIGQTSQHF
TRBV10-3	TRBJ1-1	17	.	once	TGTGCCATCAGTGAGTTGTTCCTCATCGGATATTTTTCTGAAGCTTTCTTT	CAISELFLIGYFSEAFF
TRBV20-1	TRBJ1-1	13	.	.	TGCAGTGCTAGCTTACTGGAGGGCACTGAAGCTCTCTTT	CSASLLEGTEALF
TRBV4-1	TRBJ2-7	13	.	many	TGCGCCAGCAGCCAAGGGAGCTCCTACGAGCAGTACTTC	CASSQGSSYEQYF
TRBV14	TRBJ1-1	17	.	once	TGTGCCAGCAGCCAAGAGTTGATCGGGGCGAGGAACACTGAAGCTTTCTTT	CASSQELIGARNTEAFF
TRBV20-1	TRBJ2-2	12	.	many	TGCAGTGCTTTCGACCAGTCTGGGGAGCTGTTTTTT	CSAFDQSGELFF
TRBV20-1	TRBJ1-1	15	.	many	TGCAGTGCTAGTCGTGGAGGACGTATGAACACTGAAGCTTTCTTT	CSASRGGRMNTEAFF
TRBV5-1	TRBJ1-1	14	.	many	TGCGCCAGCAGCTTGGTAGGAGGGGATGGTCCGGCTTTCTTT	CASSLVGGDGPAFF
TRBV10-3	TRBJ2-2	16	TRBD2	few	TGTCAGCACCCGTCCCGGGAGGGCCAAAACACCGGGGAGCTGTTTTTT	CQHPSREGQNTGELFF
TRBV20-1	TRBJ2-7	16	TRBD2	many	TGCAGTGCTAGTGTGGTTGGGCTAGCGGGAGCATACGAGCAGTACTTC	CSASVVGLAGAYEQYF
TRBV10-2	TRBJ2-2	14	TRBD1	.	TGCGCCAGCAGGGACAGGGGGAACACCGGGGAGCTGTTTTTT	CASRDRGNTGELFF
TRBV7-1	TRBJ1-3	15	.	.	TGTGCCAGCAGCTCAGTCGCGGGAAGGATTAACACCATATATTTT	CASSSVAGRINTIYF
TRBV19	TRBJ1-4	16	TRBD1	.	TGTGCCAGTACCGAAACCGCCGGGACAGATAATGAAAAACTGTTTTTT	CASTETAGTDNEKLFF
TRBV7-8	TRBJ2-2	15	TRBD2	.	TGTGCCAGCAGCTTATTAGCGGGAGTGGCCGGGGAGCTGTTTTTT	CASSLLAGVAGELFF
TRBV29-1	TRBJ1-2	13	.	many	TGCAGCGTTGGGGACGGAAGAAACTATGGCTACACCTTC	CSVGDGRNYGYTF
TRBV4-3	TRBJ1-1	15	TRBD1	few	TGCGCCAGCAGCCAAGGAGGGGGCTCGAACACTGAAGCTTTCTTT	CASSQGGGSNTEAFF
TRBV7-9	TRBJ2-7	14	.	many	TGTGCCAGTAGCCCCTCCGGGACGGTCTACGAGCAGTACTTC	CASSPSGTVYEQYF
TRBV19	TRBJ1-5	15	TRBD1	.	TGTGCCAGTAGTTTTTGGGACAGGGGTGGGCAGCCCCAGCATTTT	CASSFWDRGGQPQHF
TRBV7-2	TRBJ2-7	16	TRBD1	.	TGTGCCAGCAGCGCGCGACGACAGGGGCAGTTCTACGAGCAGTACTTC	CASSARRQGQFYEQYF
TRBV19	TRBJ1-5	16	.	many	TGTGCCAGTAGTCGGGTGACACCCACCGCGAATCAGCCCCAGCATTTT	CASSRVTPTANQPQHF
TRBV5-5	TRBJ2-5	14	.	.	TGTGCCAGCAGCTGGCTCCCCGATCAAGAGACCCAGTACTTC	CASSWLPDQETQYF
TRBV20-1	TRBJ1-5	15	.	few	TGCAGTGCTAGGCAAGTTCAGGGGTTCAATCAGCCCCAGCATTTT	CSARQVQGFNQPQHF
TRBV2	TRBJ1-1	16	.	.	TGTGCCAGCAGTGAAATCATGGTACAGATGAACACTGAAGCTTTCTTT	CASSEIMVQMNTEAFF
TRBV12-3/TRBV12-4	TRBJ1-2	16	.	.	TGTGCCAGCAGTGTTTCGGAGAGGCCGGCGGGCTATGGCTACACCTTC	CASSVSERPAGYGYTF
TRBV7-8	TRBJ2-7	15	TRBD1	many	TGTGCCAGCAGCCCAAGGACAGGGGTGGACTACGAGCAGTACTTC	CASSPRTGVDYEQYF
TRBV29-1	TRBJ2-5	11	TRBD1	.	TGCAGCTTGACAGGGGAAGAGACCCAGTACTTC	CSLTGEETQYF
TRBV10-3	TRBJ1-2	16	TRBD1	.	TGTGCCACCGGGACAGGGGATGGGAAATCTAACTATGGCTACACCTTC	CATGTGDGKSNYGYTF
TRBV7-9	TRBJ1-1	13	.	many	TGTGCCAGCAAGGAACAGCCAAACACTGAAGCTTTCTTT	CASKEQPNTEAFF
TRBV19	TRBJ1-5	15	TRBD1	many	TGTGCCAGTAGTAGACAGGGTAATGGGAATCAGCCCCAGCATTTT	CASSRQGNGNQPQHF
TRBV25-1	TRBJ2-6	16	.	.	TGTGCCAGCAGTGAATACCGGACCAGTGGGGCCAACGTCCTGACTTTC	CASSEYRTSGANVLTF
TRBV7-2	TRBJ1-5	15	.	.	TGTGCCAGCAGCTTAGTTTCGGGCGGCACTCAGCCCCAGCATTTT	CASSLVSGGTQPQHF
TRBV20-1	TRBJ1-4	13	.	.	TGCAGTGCTAGGAGGACTGATGGTGAAAAAGTGTTTTTT	CSARRTDGEKVFF
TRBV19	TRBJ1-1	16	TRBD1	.	TGTGCCAGTAGCAGCGGACAGGGGGGTATGAACACTGAAGCTTTCTTT	CASSSGQGGMNTEAFF
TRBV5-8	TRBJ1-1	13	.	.	TGTGCCACCGCTGGGTTACTAAACACTGAAGCTTTCTTT	CATAGLLNTEAFF
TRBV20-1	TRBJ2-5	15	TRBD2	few	TGCAGTGCTAGACAGTCCGGGAGGGCCGTAGAGACCCAGTACTTC	CSARQSGRAVETQYF